The entry that follows covers one T cell receptor (beta chain) sequence. Antigen unknown. The germline V gene encodes CDR1 SGHVS and CDR2 FQNEAQ. The CDR3 loop spans 17 amino acids. The V gene end was trimmed by 5 bases and the J gene end by 6 bases; junction bases not matched to a gene: 14. Clones were read by immunoSEQ multiplex PCR, and TCRdb kept only the in-frame ones, dropping some. The sample holds roughly 3,900 clones, under 95% seen once. This sample is part of a study of somatic mutations in cytotoxic T cells in rheumatoid arthritis. Study details: Sorted by flow to nearly 100% purity were some V beta antibody-stained T-cell populations, including V beta1+ cells sequenced for TCRB.

Study observations and caveats: Exceedance of 20% of CD8+ cells by the largest CD8+ clone occurred in about an eighth of the 65 patients. An increase in CD8+ clonality with age was seen in rheumatoid arthritis patients but not in healthy controls. The clonality of CD8+ T cells was not significantly different between rheumatoid arthritis patients and age-matched healthy controls.

The sequence was obtained from a woman aged 55-70 years with rheumatoid arthritis. The chain carries TRBV7-8 and TRBJ2-7; TRBD2 matches 12 bases. Material for sequencing was CD8+ T cells sorted from blood. The CDR3 protein is CASSPRPGLAGSGEQYF. CDR3 sequence (DNA): TGTGCCAGCAGCCCAAGGCCCGGACTAGCGGGATCCGGCGAGCAGTACTTC.